This entry lists 21 T cell receptor beta chains sequenced from one sample in a study of shared clonotypes between healthy human individuals. Sequencing was performed with immunoSEQ multiplex PCR; in TCRdb, only in-frame clones are kept and a portion is missing. Found here are around 2,000,000 clones, under 95% of them singletons; the top ten hold 1.7%. Naive CD8 isolation took CD45RO-negative cells positively selected for CCR7 and excluded terminally differentiated effector memory CD45RA+ cells. The sample comprised naive CD8+ T cells from PBMCs. The receptors stem from a man younger than 30 in good health. Some clones in this sample may be carry-over from other donors' samples.

The CDR3 region is CASGTGERQPQHF. Here the CDR3 DNA reads TGTGCCAGCGGGACAGGGGAGCGTCAGCCCCAGCATTTT. This rearrangement joins TRBV19 to TRBJ1-5, with 10 positions matching TRBD1. This CDR3 has 13 amino acids. The germline V gene has CDR1 LNHDA and CDR2 SQIVND (reference sequence). Trimming cost V 9 bases and J 6 bases; bases outside gene matches: 5. Full variable domain (remainder filled in from reference TRBV19 and TRBJ1-5): DGGITQSPKYLFRKEGQNVTLSCEQNLNHDAMYWYRQDPGQGLRLIYYSQIVNDFQKGDIAEGYSVSREKKESFPLTVTSAQKNPTAFYLCASGTGERQPQHFGDGTRLSIL.

About this clone itself: Distinct nucleotide sequences in the sample also encode this CDR3. This sequence joins TRBV27 and TRBJ2-1; TRBD1 matches at 8 bases. The CDR3 is 15 amino acids. The V segment lost 3 bases and the J segment 1 base; nucleotides outside the gene matches: 2. CDR1 and CDR2 (germline): MNHEY, SMNVEV (reference sequence). CDR3 nucleotides: TGTGCCAGCAGTTTGGGGACAGGATCCTACAATGAGCAGTTCTTC. The encoded protein is CASSLGTGSYNEQFF.

This clone was counted a single time. This chain joins TRBV10-3 and TRBJ2-1, with a weak D call TRBD2 (5 bases). The CDR3 covers 16 residues. From germline, CDR1 is ENHRY and CDR2 SYGVKD. The V end lost 3 bases, the J end lost 4 bases, and 16 bases lay between the germline ends. For the CDR3, the DNA is TGTGCCATCAGTGAAAGGGCGGGCCAACCTTACAATGAGCAGTTCTTC. It is translated as CAISERAGQPYNEQFF.

The rearrangement links TRBV27 to TRBJ2-7, with 7 bases matching TRBD1. This CDR3 is built from 13 residues. V was clipped by 7 bases and J by 3 bases; unmatched bases: 6. Germline V gene sequence: CDR1 MNHEY, CDR2 SMNVEV (reference sequence). CDR3 residues: CASTIGGGYEQYF. CDR3 coding DNA: TGTGCCAGCACCATAGGGGGCGGCTACGAGCAGTACTTC.

The V and J genes are TRBV7-8 and TRBJ2-5; 10 bases are a match to TRBD1. Trimming took 1 base from V and 3 from J; bases not matched to a gene: 8. Germline V lookup: CDR1 SGHVS, CDR2 FQNEAQ. The CDR3 has 17 amino acids. The CDR3 coding sequence is TGTGCCAGCAGCTTAGAAGGGACAGGGGATGTGAAAGAGACCCAGTACTTC. It specifies CASSLEGTGDVKETQYF.

The V call is TRBV27, the J call TRBJ2-7; maybe TRBD2 (5 bases). CDR1 is MNHEY and CDR2 is SMNVEV in the germline V gene (reference sequence). The CDR3 consists of 15 residues. The ends were cut back, 5 bases at V and 3 bases at J, with 17 bases in the middle. The CDR3 DNA follows: TGTGCCAGCAGTCCCGACCTGCCCGGGATCTACGAGCAGTACTTC. Translated, it gives CASSPDLPGIYEQYF.

This clone showed up just once. The chain recombines TRBV19 with TRBJ2-7; 10 nucleotides line up with TRBD1. Trimming cost V 4 bases and J 6 bases; bases outside gene matches: 12. CDR1 LNHDA and CDR2 SQIVND come from the germline V gene (reference sequence). The CDR3 is 16 amino acids. CDR3 residues: CASSTGTGVITGEQYF. The CDR3 DNA reads TGTGCCAGTAGTACCGGGACAGGGGTAATAACGGGCGAGCAGTACTTC.

The rearrangement uses TRBV28 and TRBJ1-4; D uncertain. V lost 3 bases and J lost 14, with 22 bases in between. CDR1 MDHEN and CDR2 SYDVKM come from the germline V gene. This CDR3 contains 15 residues. CDR3 nucleotides: TGTGCCAGCAGTTTTCGGGCCAGCCTTTCCCAAGGTCTGTTTTTT. Translation: CASSFRASLSQGLFF. The full variable domain, in which reference TRBV28 and TRBJ1-4 provide the parts outside the CDR3, is DVKVTQSSRYLVKRTGEKVFLECVQDMDHENMFWYRQDPGLGLRLIYFSYDVKMKEKGDIPEGYSVSREKKERFSLILESASTNQTSMYLCASSFRASLSQGLFFGSGTQLSVL.

The chain is built from TRBV29-1 and TRBJ2-4; TRBD2 is a possible D gene (5 bases). The V and J ends lost 4 bases and 9 bases respectively, with 10 bases between them. CDR3 size: 11 residues. Germline CDR1 and CDR2: SQVTM and ANQGSEA. The CDR3 loop reads CSVVRGSIQYF. The CDR3 bases are TGCAGCGTTGTGAGAGGGAGCATTCAGTACTTC.

This chain connects TRBV29-1 to TRBJ2-7; no definite D call. The CDR3 extends over 11 amino acids. V lost 5 bases and J lost 3, with 8 bases in between. Germline values: CDR1 SQVTM, CDR2 ANQGSEA. DNA for the CDR3: TGCAGCGTTCTGCGAAACTACGAGCAGTACTTC. Its translation is CSVLRNYEQYF.

V gene TRBV19 combines with J gene TRBJ2-3; D uncertain. Germline lookup yields CDR1 LNHDA and CDR2 SQIVND (reference sequence). CDR3 size: 16 residues. V shed 3 bases and J shed 4 bases, with 17 bases lying between them. The CDR3 nucleotides read TGTGCCAGTAGTATTTTTTGGGTGACGGCGTCAGATACGCAGTATTTT. It encodes CASSIFWVTASDTQYF.

The chain uses TRBV28 and TRBJ2-1; D not resolved. The germline V gene has CDR1 MDHEN and CDR2 SYDVKM. Trimming removed 7 bases from V and 3 bases from J, with 28 bases in between. The CDR3 spans 19 residues. The CDR3 loop reads CASINIFRPLRSHYNEQFF. DNA for the CDR3: TGTGCCAGCATCAACATTTTCCGGCCCCTCAGATCCCACTACAATGAGCAGTTCTTC.

The chain carries TRBV7-9 and TRBJ2-7, with 8 positions matching TRBD1. V trimming: 4 bases; J trimming: 5 bases; junction bases outside the gene matches: 10. The germline V gene encodes CDR1 SEHNR and CDR2 FQNEAQ (reference sequence). The CDR3 loop spans 15 amino acids. CDR3 sequence reads: CASSSSDRAAHEQYF. Here the CDR3 DNA reads TGTGCCAGCAGCTCGTCGGACAGGGCGGCCCACGAGCAGTACTTC.

V usage is TRBV27 and J usage is TRBJ2-1; D is unclear. Germline V gives CDR1 MNHEY, CDR2 SMNVEV (reference sequence). V dropped 1 base and J dropped 5 bases, with 6 bases sitting between them. This CDR3 comprises 13 residues. CDR3 amino acids: CASSLLSDNEQFF. In DNA, the CDR3 is TGTGCCAGCAGTTTATTGAGCGACAATGAGCAGTTCTTC.

To note about this clone: Other DNA variants within this sample encode the same CDR3. The V and J genes are TRBV11-2 and TRBJ2-1; D unclear. Trimming took 5 bases from V and 4 from J, leaving 6 bases between them. The CDR3 runs to 12 residues. The germline V gene has CDR1 SGHAT and CDR2 FQNNGV. CDR3 sequence: CASSPDYNEQFF. CDR3 nucleotides: TGTGCCAGCAGCCCGGATTACAATGAGCAGTTCTTC. Full variable domain (rest looked up from reference TRBV11-2 and TRBJ2-1): EAGVAQSPRYKIIEKRQSVAFWCNPISGHATLYWYQQILGQGPKLLIQFQNNGVVDDSQLPKDRFSAERLKGVDSTLKIQPAKLEDSAVYLCASSPDYNEQFFGPGTRLTVL.

The genes are TRBV4-1 and TRBJ2-7, with 7 bases identical to TRBD1. The CDR3 contains 13 residues. J was trimmed by 2 bases and V by 6 bases; bases with no gene match: 4. CDR1 is MGHRA and CDR2 is YSYEKL in the germline V gene. The CDR3 is CASSVGQPYEQYF. The CDR3 DNA reads TGCGCCAGCAGTGTGGGACAGCCCTACGAGCAGTACTTC.

V is TRBV4-1 and J is TRBJ2-7; the D gene could be TRBD1 or TRBD2 (5 bases each). This CDR3 has 15 residues. The V and J ends lost 5 bases and 2 bases respectively, with 16 bases between them. Germline loops: CDR1 MGHRA, CDR2 YSYEKL. The CDR3 protein is CASSSGPGSTYEQYF. Written as DNA, the CDR3 is TGCGCCAGCAGCTCTGGCCCAGGGAGCACCTACGAGCAGTACTTC.

This sequence joins TRBV11-2 and TRBJ2-3; a weak D match, TRBD2 (5 bases). The CDR3 length is 16 residues. V lost 4 bases, J lost 0 bases, and 14 bases lay in between. Germline CDR1 and CDR2: SGHAT and FQNNGV. The CDR3 here is CASSSLGATSTDTQYF. CDR3 nucleotides: TGTGCCAGCAGCTCCCTGGGAGCTACTAGCACAGATACGCAGTATTTT.

The chain is built from TRBV15 and TRBJ2-2, with a possible D match to TRBD2 (6 bases). Trimming removed 1 base from V and 2 bases from J, with 14 bases in between. In germline, CDR1 is LNHNV, CDR2 YYDKDF (reference sequence). The CDR3 loop spans 17 amino acids. The CDR3 region has the DNA TGTGCCACCAGCAGAGTATGGGGGGAGGATAACACCGGGGAGCTGTTTTTT. Its translation: CATSRVWGEDNTGELFF.

Turning to this clone: This sample includes further DNA sequences coding for the same CDR3. This chain uses TRBV9 with TRBJ2-3, with D tentatively TRBD2 (6 bases). Germline-derived CDR1 and CDR2 are SGDLS and YYNGEE. The CDR3 is made up of 15 amino acids. V lost 0 bases and J 1 base, leaving 9 bases between the germline ends. Here the CDR3 reads CASSVGSGRTDTQYF. In DNA, the CDR3 is TGTGCCAGCAGCGTAGGTAGCGGACGCACAGATACGCAGTATTTT.

CDR3: CASAGSPRSGANVLTF. The CDR3 DNA follows: TGTGCCAGCGCGGGCAGTCCTCGCTCTGGGGCCAACGTCCTGACTTTC. The chain has TRBV9 and TRBJ2-6; D possibly corresponds to TRBD2 (5 bases). The CDR3 has 16 amino acids. The V gene lost 7 bases and the J gene lost 0 bases, with 14 bases spanning the gap. Germline-derived CDR1 and CDR2 are SGDLS and YYNGEE. Full variable domain (rest looked up from reference TRBV9 and TRBJ2-6): DSGVTQTPKHLITATGQRVTLRCSPRSGDLSVYWYQQSLDQGLQFLIQYYNGEERAKGNILERFSAQQFPDLHSELNLSSLELGDSALYFCASAGSPRSGANVLTFGAGSRLTVL.